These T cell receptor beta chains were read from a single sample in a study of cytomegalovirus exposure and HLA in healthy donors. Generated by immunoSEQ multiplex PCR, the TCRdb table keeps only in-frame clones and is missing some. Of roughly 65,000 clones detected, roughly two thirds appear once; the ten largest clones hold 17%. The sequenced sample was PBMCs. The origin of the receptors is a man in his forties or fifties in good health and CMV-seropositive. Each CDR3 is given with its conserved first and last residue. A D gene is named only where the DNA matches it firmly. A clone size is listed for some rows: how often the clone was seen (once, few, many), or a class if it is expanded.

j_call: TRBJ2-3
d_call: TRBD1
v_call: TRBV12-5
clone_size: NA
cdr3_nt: TGTGCTAGTGGCCCCGGACAGGGGGGAGATACGCAGTATTTT
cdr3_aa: CASGPGQGGDTQYF

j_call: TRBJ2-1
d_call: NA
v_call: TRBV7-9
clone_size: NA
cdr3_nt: TGTGCCAGCAGCTTAACGTCAGAAAATGAGCAGTTCTTC
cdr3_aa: CASSLTSENEQFF

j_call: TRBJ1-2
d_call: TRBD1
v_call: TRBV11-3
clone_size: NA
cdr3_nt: TGTGCCAGCAGCACGGGACAGGGGGCGTATGGCTACACCTTC
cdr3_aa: CASSTGQGAYGYTF

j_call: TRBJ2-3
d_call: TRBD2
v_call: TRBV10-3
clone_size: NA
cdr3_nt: TGTGCCATCAGTCCGGGACTAGCGGCCTTTCGGGATACGCAGTATTTT
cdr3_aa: CAISPGLAAFRDTQYF

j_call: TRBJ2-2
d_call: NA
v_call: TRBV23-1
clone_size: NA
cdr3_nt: TGCGCCAGCAGTCAATCTCAGGCAGGGAACACCGGGGAGCTGTTTTTT
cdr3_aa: CASSQSQAGNTGELFF

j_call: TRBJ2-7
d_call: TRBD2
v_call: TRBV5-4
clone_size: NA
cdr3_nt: TGTGCCAGCAACTTAGCGGGCCGCCAGGGCGAGCAGTACTTC
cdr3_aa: CASNLAGRQGEQYF

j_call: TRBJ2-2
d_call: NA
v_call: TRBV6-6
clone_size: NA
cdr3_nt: TGTGCCAGCAGTCTAAGGGGATTAGCGGACGGGGAGCTGTTTTTT
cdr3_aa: CASSLRGLADGELFF

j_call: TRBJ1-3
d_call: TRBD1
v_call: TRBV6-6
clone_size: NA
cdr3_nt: TGTGCCAGCGGACAGGGGGGAAACACCATATATTTT
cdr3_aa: CASGQGGNTIYF

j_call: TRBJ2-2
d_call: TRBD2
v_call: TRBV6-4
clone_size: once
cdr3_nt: TGTGCCAGCAGTTCTAGCGGGACTACCGGGGAGCTGTTTTTT
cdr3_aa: CASSSSGTTGELFF

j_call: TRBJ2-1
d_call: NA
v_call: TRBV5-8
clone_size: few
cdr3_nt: TGTGCCAGCTTGGGTCTGGAGGATGAGCAGTTCTTC
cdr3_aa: CASLGLEDEQFF

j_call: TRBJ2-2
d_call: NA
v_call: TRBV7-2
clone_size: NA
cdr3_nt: TGTGCCAGCAGCTTAACTCAGGTCACGAGCACCGGGGAGCTGTTTTTT
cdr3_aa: CASSLTQVTSTGELFF

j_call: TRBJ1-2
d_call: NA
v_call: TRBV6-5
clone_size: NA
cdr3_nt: TGTGCCAGCCGCAATGGGGCCACAGTTCCCTATGGCTACACCTTC
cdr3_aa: CASRNGATVPYGYTF

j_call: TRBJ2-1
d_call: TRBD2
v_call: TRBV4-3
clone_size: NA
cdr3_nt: TGCGCCAGCAGCCAAGAGAGGCTAGCGGGTACCTCCTACAATGAGCAGTTCTTC
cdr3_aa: CASSQERLAGTSYNEQFF

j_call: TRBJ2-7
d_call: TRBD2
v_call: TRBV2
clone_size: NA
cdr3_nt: TGTGCCAGCAGGGCCCTAGCGGGAGAGCAGTACTTC
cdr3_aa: CASRALAGEQYF

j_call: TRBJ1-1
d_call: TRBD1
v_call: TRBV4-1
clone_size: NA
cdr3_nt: TGCGCCAGCAGCCACGGACAGGGGGCTGGAAACACTGAAGCTTTCTTT
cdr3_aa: CASSHGQGAGNTEAFF

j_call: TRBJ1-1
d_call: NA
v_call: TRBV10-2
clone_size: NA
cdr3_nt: TGCGCCAGCAGGGCGGTAATAGCGAACACTGAAGCTTTCTTT
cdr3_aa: CASRAVIANTEAFF

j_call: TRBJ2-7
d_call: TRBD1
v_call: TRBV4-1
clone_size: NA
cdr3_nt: TGCGCCAGCAGCCAAGTGGTCGGGACAGGGTCACTGTACGAGCAGTACTTC
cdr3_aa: CASSQVVGTGSLYEQYF

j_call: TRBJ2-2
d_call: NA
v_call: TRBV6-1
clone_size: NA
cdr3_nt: TGTGCCAGCAGTGAAGGGCAGGGCTACACCGGGGAGCTGTTTTTT
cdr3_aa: CASSEGQGYTGELFF

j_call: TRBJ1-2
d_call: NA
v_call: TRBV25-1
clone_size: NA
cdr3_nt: TGTGCCAGCAGTGAAAGCGTGACCTATGGCTACACCTTC
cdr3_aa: CASSESVTYGYTF

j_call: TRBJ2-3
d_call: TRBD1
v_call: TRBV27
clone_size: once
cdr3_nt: TGTGCCAGCCCTAAGAAGGGACAGGGGGCGTACACAGATACGCAGTATTTT
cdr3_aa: CASPKKGQGAYTDTQYF

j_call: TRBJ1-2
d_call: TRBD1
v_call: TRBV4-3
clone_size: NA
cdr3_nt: TGCGCCAGCAGCCAAGCCCCGACAGGGAAGGATGGCTACACCTTC
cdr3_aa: CASSQAPTGKDGYTF

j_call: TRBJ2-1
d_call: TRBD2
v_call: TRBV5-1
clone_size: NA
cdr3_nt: TGCGCCAGCAGCCCTGAAAGCGGGATTAGGAATGAGCAGTTCTTC
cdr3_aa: CASSPESGIRNEQFF

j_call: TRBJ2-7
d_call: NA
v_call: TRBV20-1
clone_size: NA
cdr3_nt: TGCAGTGCCCGGAGCTCCTACGAGCAGTACTTC
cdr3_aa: CSARSSYEQYF

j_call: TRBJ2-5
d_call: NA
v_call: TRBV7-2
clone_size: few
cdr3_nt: TGTGCCAGCAGCTTAAACGGGATAGGGGAGACCCAGTACTTC
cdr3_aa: CASSLNGIGETQYF

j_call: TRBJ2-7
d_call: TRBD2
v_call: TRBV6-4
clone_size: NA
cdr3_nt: TGTGCCAGCAGTGACTCAGAGGGGCAGGGGGCGCCTAGCGGGAGATCACACGAGCAGTACTTC
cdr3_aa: CASSDSEGQGAPSGRSHEQYF

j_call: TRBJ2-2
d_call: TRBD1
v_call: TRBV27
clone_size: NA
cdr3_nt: TGTGCCAGCAGTTTCTGGACAGGGGGCGCGAGGACCGGGGAGCTGTTTTTT
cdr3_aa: CASSFWTGGARTGELFF

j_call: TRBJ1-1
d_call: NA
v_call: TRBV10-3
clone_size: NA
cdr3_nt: TGTGCCATCAGTGAGTCGTTAAACACTGAAGCTTTCTTT
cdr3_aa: CAISESLNTEAFF

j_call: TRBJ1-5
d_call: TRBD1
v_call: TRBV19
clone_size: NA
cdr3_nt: TGTGCCAGTAGTTCACGGGACAGGCATAGCAATCAGCCCCAGCATTTT
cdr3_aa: CASSSRDRHSNQPQHF

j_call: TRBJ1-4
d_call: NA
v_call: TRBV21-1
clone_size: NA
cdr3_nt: TGTGCCAGCAGCAAACTTAGGCAGACTCCAAATGAAAAACTGTTTTTT
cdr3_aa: CASSKLRQTPNEKLFF

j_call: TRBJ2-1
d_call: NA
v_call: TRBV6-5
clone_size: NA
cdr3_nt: TGTGCCAGCAGTTATGAAAGGGGGGGTAGGGCGGATGAGCAGTTCTTC
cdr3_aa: CASSYERGGRADEQFF

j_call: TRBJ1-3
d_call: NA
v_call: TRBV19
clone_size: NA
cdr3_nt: TGTGCCAGCAGAATCGGGGGCACCATATATTTT
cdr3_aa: CASRIGGTIYF

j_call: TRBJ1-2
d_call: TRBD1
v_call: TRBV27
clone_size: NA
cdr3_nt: TGTGCCAGCAGTTCCTTAGGGACAGGGAATTCCTATGGCTACACCTTC
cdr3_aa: CASSSLGTGNSYGYTF

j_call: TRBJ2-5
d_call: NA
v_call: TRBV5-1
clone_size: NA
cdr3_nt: TGCGCCAGCAGTCGCCGCGGGGACGGGACCCAGTACTTC
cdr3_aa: CASSRRGDGTQYF

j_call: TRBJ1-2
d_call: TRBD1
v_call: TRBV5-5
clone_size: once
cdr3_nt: TGTGCCAGCAGCCGTAGCCCACAGGGGGCTTGGGATGGCTACACCTTC
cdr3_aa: CASSRSPQGAWDGYTF

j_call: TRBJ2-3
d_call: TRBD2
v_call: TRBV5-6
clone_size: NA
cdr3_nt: TGTGCCAGCAGCTCCGGACTAGCGGGAGGAACAGATACGCAGTATTTT
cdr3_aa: CASSSGLAGGTDTQYF

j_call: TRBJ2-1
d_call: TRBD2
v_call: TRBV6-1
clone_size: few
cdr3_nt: TGTGCCAGCAGTGTCCTAGCGGGAGCTTACAATGAGCAGTTCTTC
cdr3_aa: CASSVLAGAYNEQFF

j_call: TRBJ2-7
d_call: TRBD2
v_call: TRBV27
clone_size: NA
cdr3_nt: TGTGCCAGCAGGGGGGGGGACTCCTACGAGCAGTACTTC
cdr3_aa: CASRGGDSYEQYF

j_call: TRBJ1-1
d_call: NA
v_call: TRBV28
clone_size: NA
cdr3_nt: TGTGCCAGCAGTAACGGACGGGAGGTCACTGAAGCTTTCTTT
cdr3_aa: CASSNGREVTEAFF

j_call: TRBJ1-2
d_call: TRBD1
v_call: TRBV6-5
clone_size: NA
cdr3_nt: TGTGCCAGCACCCCCCGAAGGCAGGGGGGCTATGGCTACACCTTC
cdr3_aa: CASTPRRQGGYGYTF

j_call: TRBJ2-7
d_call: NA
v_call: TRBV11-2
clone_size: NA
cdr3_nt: TGTGCCAGCAGCTTCGACAGATACGAGCAGTACTTC
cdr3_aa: CASSFDRYEQYF

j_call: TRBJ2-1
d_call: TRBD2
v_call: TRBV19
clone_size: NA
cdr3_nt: TGTGCCAGTAGTCATCGGGGGACTAGCGGGACCAATGAGCAGTTCTTC
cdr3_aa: CASSHRGTSGTNEQFF

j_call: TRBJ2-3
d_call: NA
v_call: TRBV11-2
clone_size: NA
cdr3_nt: TGTGCCAGCAGCCTAGAGGCGGGACGGGGCACAGATACGCAGTATTTT
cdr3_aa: CASSLEAGRGTDTQYF

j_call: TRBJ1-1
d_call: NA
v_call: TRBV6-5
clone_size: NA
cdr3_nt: TGTGCCAGCAGTAGACAGGAAATGAACACTGAAGCTTTCTTT
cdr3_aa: CASSRQEMNTEAFF

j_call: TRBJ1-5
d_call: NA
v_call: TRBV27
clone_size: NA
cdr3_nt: TGTGCCAGCAGTTCCCTAAGCGGCAATCAGCCCCAGCATTTT
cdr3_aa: CASSSLSGNQPQHF

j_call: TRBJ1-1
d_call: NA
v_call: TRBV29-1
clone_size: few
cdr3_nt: TGCAGCGTGGCTAGTATGACTGAAGCTTTCTTT
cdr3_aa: CSVASMTEAFF

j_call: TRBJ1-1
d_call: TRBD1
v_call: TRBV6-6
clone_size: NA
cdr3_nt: TGTGCCAGCAGCCCGACAGGGGTCGCTGAAGCTTTCTTT
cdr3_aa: CASSPTGVAEAFF

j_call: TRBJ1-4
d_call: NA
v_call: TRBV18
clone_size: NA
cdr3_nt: TGTGCCAGCTCACCAGCGGGGGAGAAACTGTTTTTT
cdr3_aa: CASSPAGEKLFF

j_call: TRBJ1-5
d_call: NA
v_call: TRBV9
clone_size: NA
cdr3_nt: TGTGCCAGCAGCGTAGAACCGGGGGGTCAGCCCCAGCATTTT
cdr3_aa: CASSVEPGGQPQHF

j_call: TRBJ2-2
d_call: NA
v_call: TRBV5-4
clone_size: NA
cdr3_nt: TGTGCCAGCAGCGCTCCGACTAGTCGCGGCACCGGGGAGCTGTTTTTT
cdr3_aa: CASSAPTSRGTGELFF

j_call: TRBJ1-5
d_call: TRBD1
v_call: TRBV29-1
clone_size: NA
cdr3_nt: TGCAGCGTTGAAGTGACAGGGAGGCTAAGCAATCAGCCCCAGCATTTT
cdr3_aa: CSVEVTGRLSNQPQHF